This entry describes one T cell receptor (beta chain). This entry comes from a study of radiotherapy plus CTLA-4 blockade in lung cancer. Clones were sequenced by immunoSEQ multiplex PCR, and TCRdb holds only the in-frame ones, with some missing. The table includes around 71,000 clones, around 69% detected once. The source material was peripheral blood, sampled from a patient treated with radiotherapy plus ipilimumab. The receptor was isolated from a human donor with non-small cell lung cancer whose response to radiotherapy plus ipilimumab could not be evaluated. Some clones in this sample may be carry-over from other donors' samples.

The CDR3: CASTTGDRYTGELFF. The CDR3 DNA follows: TGTGCCAGCACCACTGGGGACAGGTACACCGGGGAGCTGTTTTTT. V gene TRBV7-2 combines with J gene TRBJ2-2; 8 bases line up with TRBD1. Losses at the gene ends were 7 bases for V and 3 bases for J; bases not matched to a gene: 7. The CDR3 has 15 residues. Germline CDR1 SGHTA, CDR2 FQGNSA.